This T cell receptor beta chain originates from a study of CD8 T cells in ankylosing spondylitis. TCRdb reprocessed the 5' RACE reads with MiXCR, giving one entry per CDR3 protein. The data show about 130,000 distinct CDR3 sequences, approximately 10% seen once. This clonotype has ten or more counts. The antigen is unknown. The study, taken as a whole, reports: Significant enrichment of disease-linked clones was reported in matched ankylosing spondylitis synovial fluid. Existing reports had already noted some motif variants in reactive arthritis synovial fluid and blood.

The J segment lost 5 bases and the V segment lost 1 base, leaving 9 bases of the junction unmatched. Germline CDR1 reads SGHTA; CDR2 reads FQGNSA. The CDR3 loop spans 17 amino acids. Sequences were obtained from blood, either unsorted or a sorted T cell fraction (not recorded which). The chain combines TRBV7-2 with TRBJ2-1; 9 positions match TRBD2. The clonotype comes from a male donor with ankylosing spondylitis or in good health (not recorded which). The CDR3 is CASSLVWAGGRNNEQFF. CDR3 coding DNA: TGTGCCAGCAGCTTAGTTTGGGCGGGAGGGAGAAACAATGAGCAGTTCTTC. The full variable domain, in which reference TRBV7-2 and TRBJ2-1 provide the parts outside the CDR3, is GAGVSQSPSNKVTEKGKDVELRCDPISGHTALYWYRQSLGQGLEFLIYFQGNSAPDKSGLPSDRFSAERTGGSVSTLTIQRTQQEDSAVYLCASSLVWAGGRNNEQFFGPGTRLTVL.